This TCR beta chain was identified during a study of cytomegalovirus exposure and HLA in healthy donors. On this clone itself: The target antigen is unknown.

Findings of the study overall: The study designated over 150 TCR beta chains cytomegalovirus-associated. In an earlier analysis, productive rearrangement rates for most beta V segments clustered near 87% or 30%. In a later analysis, the majority of CMV-associated beta chains seemingly showed HLA restriction. Later work found that TCR association rates differed between HLA loci; DRB1 had the most and HLA-C the fewest.

The PCR ran on 60 Vbeta and 13 Jbeta primers. Here immunoSEQ multiplex PCR was the method, and the copy in TCRdb shows in-frame clones only, minus some. The repertoire includes fewer than 150,000 clones, roughly 80% of them detected once, and around 4.5% sits in the top ten. Sequencing was done on a sample of PBMCs. This TCR was recovered from a middle-aged woman in good health and CMV-seronegative.

CDR3 nucleotides: TGTGCCAGTAGTATAGATCTTCTCACAGGGGTAACTAATGAAAAACTGTTTTTT. Translating it yields CASSIDLLTGVTNEKLFF. The genes are TRBV19 and TRBJ1-4, with 7 bases identical to TRBD1. This CDR3 has 18 residues. V lost 0 bases, J lost 1 base, and 8 bases stayed unmatched. Germline V CDR1 and CDR2: LNHDA, SQIVND (reference sequence). The whole variable domain, filled in from reference TRBV19 and TRBJ1-4, reads DGGITQSPKYLFRKEGQNVTLSCEQNLNHDAMYWYRQDPGQGLRLIYYSQIVNDFQKGDIAEGYSVSREKKESFPLTVTSAQKNPTAFYLCASSIDLLTGVTNEKLFFGSGTQLSVL.